This record concerns one T cell receptor beta chain sequence. Sequenced by immunoSEQ multiplex PCR; TCRdb stores in-frame clones only, minus some. There are fewer than 90,000 clones in the sample; approximately 94% occur only once, and approximately 0.25% lies in the top ten. The germline CDR1 and CDR2 sequences are SEHNR and FQNEAQ (reference sequence). The V end was cut by 1 base, the J end by 5 bases, with 12 bases between. This CDR3 spans 14 amino acids. This record belongs to a study of technical replicates of blood from four donors. The clonotype originates from a human donor in good health. Sequencing used T cells isolated from PBMCs. This chain connects TRBV7-9 to TRBJ2-7, with D perhaps TRBD1 (6 bases). Here the CDR3 DNA reads TGTGCCAGCAGCTTAGGCAGGGGCTGGGACGAGCAGTACTTC. Amino acid sequence: CASSLGRGWDEQYF.